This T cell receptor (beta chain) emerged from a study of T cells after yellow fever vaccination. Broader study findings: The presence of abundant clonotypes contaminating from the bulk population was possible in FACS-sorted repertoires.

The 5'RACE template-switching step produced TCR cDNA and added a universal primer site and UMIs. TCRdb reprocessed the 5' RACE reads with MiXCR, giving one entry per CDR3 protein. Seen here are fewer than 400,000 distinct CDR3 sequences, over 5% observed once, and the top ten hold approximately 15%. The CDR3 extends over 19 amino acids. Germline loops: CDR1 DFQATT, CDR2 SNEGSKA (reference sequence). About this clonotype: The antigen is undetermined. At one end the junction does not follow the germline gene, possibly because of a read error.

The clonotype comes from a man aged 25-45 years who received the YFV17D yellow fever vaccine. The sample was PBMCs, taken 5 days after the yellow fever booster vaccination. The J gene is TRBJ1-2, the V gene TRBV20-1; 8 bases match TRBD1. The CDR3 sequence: CCARDRPYGQGNGNYGYTF. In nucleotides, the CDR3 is TGCTGTGCTAGAGACCGTCCTTATGGACAGGGTAATGGAAACTATGGCTACACCTTC.